The T cell receptor (beta chain) under discussion was sequenced for a study of T cell responses to AZD1222 COVID-19 vaccine. Study-level points and caveats: Clonal diversity was possibly underestimated, and the donors were mostly white British, with more females. The number of AZD1222 recipients seropositive at baseline was only five to seven.

This table comes from immunoSEQ multiplex PCR, and its TCRdb copy is limited to in-frame clones, with some not included. The table includes about 150,000 clones, roughly nine tenths detected once. A word on this clone: Its antigen is still unknown.

The germline CDR1 and CDR2 sequences are SGDLS and YYNGEE. V gave up 5 bases and J gave up 4 bases, with 24 bases separating them. This CDR3 region has 17 residues. The sequenced sample was peripheral blood, obtained on day 0 of MenACWY control vaccination. This receptor was identified in an adult in good health. The rearrangement links TRBV9 to TRBJ1-2; possibly TRBD1 for D (6 bases). The CDR3 DNA reads TGTGCCAGCAGGTCTGGGGATTCCGGACAGCCTTTCTATGGCTACACCTTC. Amino acid sequence: CASRSGDSGQPFYGYTF.